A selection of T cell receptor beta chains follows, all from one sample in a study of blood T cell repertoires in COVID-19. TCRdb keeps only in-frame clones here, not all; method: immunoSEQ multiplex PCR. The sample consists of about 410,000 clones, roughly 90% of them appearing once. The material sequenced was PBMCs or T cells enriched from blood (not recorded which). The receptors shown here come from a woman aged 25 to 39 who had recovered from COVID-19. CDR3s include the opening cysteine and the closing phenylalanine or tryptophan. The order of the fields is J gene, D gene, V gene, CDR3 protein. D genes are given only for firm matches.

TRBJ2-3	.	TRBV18	CASSKAGQGTTDTQYF
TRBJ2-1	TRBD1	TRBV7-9	CASDRVDNEQFF
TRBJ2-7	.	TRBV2	CASSVGPYEQYF
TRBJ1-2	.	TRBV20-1	CSAGEMDGYTF
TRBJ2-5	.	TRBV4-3	CASSQDWAGQETQYF
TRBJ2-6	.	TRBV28	CASSFPLGGPGSGANVLTF
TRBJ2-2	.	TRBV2	CASTATDLNTGELFF
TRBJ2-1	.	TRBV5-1	CASSLIGDEQFF
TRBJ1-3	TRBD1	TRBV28	CASSPGQAPNTIYF
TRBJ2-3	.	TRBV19	CASSHGLSTDTQYF
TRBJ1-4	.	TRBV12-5	CASGHPDSSTNEKLFF
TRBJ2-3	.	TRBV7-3	CASSLGLAGADTQYF
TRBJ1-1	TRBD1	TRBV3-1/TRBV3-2	CASSQPGQTSLEAFF
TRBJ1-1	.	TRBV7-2	CASSLAQNTEAFF
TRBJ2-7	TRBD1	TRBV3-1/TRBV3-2	CASSQVARDRGFSSGYEQYF
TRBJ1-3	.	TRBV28	CASQRGARLNRGNTIYF
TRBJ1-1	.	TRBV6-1	CASSEPPSYLNTEAFF
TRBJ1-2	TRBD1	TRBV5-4	CASSLGDRQNNYGYTF
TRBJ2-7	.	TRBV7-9	CASSPPLSKRRPYEQYF
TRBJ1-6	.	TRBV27	CASSLVGSPLHF
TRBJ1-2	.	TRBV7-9	CASSLAWERGNYGYTF
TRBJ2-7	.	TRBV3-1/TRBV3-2	CASSQSEGGSYEQYF